The source of this T cell receptor (beta chain) is a study of T cell responses to AZD1222 COVID-19 vaccine. The data were produced by immunoSEQ multiplex PCR, yet TCRdb's version contains in-frame clones alone and is incomplete. This table holds about 100,000 clones, roughly 90% found once. This clone came up once. CDR3 length equals 13 residues. V lost 2 bases to trimming and J lost 4 bases, with 6 bases between them. CDR1 and CDR2 (germline): MNHEY, SVGEGT. The chain joins TRBV6-2 or TRBV6-3 to TRBJ1-5; D is unresolved. This clonotype was sampled from an adult who received the AZD1222 COVID-19 vaccine. Sequenced material: peripheral blood, taken 28 days after the second AZD1222 dose. CDR3 coding DNA: TGTGCCAGCAGTTACAGGGTAAATCAGCCCCAGCATTTT. Translation gives CASSYRVNQPQHF.